This TCR beta chain was identified during a study of blood T cell repertoires in COVID-19. In germline, CDR1 is SGHNT, CDR2 YENEEA. V lost 0 bases and J 4 bases, leaving 6 bases between the germline ends. The CDR3 has 13 amino acids. The table came from immunoSEQ multiplex PCR; TCRdb's copy has only in-frame clones and leaves some out. In the table there are 70,000 to 80,000 clones, roughly 85% of which are singletons. The chain carries TRBV11-3 and TRBJ2-5; perhaps TRBD2 as D (5 bases). The TCR comes from a woman older than 75 with active or convalescent COVID-19. Sequenced sample: peripheral blood. The CDR3 nucleotides are TGTGCCAGCAGCTTAGAAGGGAGAGAGACCCAGTACTTC. Protein: CASSLEGRETQYF.